The 14 T cell receptor beta chains listed next were all sequenced from one sample in a study of T-cell reconstitution after alpha-beta-depleted transplantation in children. For TCRbeta, the library was prepared with unique molecular identifiers. TCRdb passed the PCR reads through MiXCR, listing each CDR3 protein once. The data show about 110,000 distinct CDR3 sequences, with roughly 6.1% seen just once and more than 20% held by the top ten. The sequencing used PBMCs, mostly from graft donor cells, collected 360 days after TCRalphabeta/CD19-depleted stem cell transplant. These receptors originate from a male patient under 10 years old who had a stem cell transplant for acute lymphoblastic leukemia, so the T cells may come from the graft donor.

This clonotype was observed many times. This chain uses TRBV10-3 with TRBJ2-7; unclear D gene. V was cut by 0 bases and J by 6 bases, with 6 bases left in between. The CDR3 has 12 amino acids. CDR1 and CDR2 from the germline V gene are ENHRY and SYGVKD. This CDR3 is CAISESKSEQYF. Here the CDR3 DNA reads TGTGCCATCAGTGAGTCGAAGAGCGAGCAGTACTTC.

V usage is TRBV12-3 or TRBV12-4 and J usage is TRBJ1-3; no definite D call. The CDR3 is made up of 14 amino acids. Trimming left V 1 base short and J 0 bases short, with 4 bases between. CDR3 residues: CASSLGSSGNTIYF. The CDR3, as DNA: TGTGCCAGCAGTTTAGGAAGCTCTGGAAACACCATATATTTT.

This clonotype was detected ten times or more. The chain carries TRBV9 and TRBJ2-3, with D unresolved. This CDR3 comprises 14 residues. The V end was cut by 0 bases, the J end by 6 bases, with 11 bases between. CDR1 and CDR2 (germline): SGDLS, YYNGEE. Written as DNA, the CDR3 is TGTGCCAGCAGCGTAGCTACCGGACGGGATACGCAGTATTTT. Translated, it gives CASSVATGRDTQYF.

There are a few counts of this clonotype. The chain links TRBV7-9 to TRBJ1-2, with 8 bases lining up with TRBD1. Trimming took 4 bases from V and 5 from J; bases not matched to a gene: 3. CDR1 SEHNR and CDR2 FQNEAQ come from the germline V gene (reference sequence). The CDR3 has 13 amino acids. The CDR3 nucleotides read TGTGCCAGCAGCTCAGGACAGGGTTATGGCTACACCTTC. Amino acid sequence: CASSSGQGYGYTF.

In this sample, this clonotype turned up a few times. CDR3 sequence: CASGPGPAVDTQYF. Here the CDR3 DNA reads TGTGCCAGCGGTCCCGGACCGGCGGTAGATACGCAGTATTTT. The V and J genes are TRBV6-1 and TRBJ2-3, with D unresolved. CDR3 length: 14 amino acids. The V and J ends lost 8 bases and 5 bases respectively, with 17 bases between them. Germline V gene sequence: CDR1 MNHNS, CDR2 SASEGT.

This clonotype appeared many times. The gene calls are TRBV7-2 and TRBJ2-4; D may be TRBD1 (6 bases). Trimming removed 11 bases from V and 0 bases from J, with 11 bases in between. Germline CDR1 SGHTA, CDR2 FQGNSA. This CDR3 contains 13 residues. CDR3 in DNA: TGTGCCGGACAGCCTCTAGCCAAAAACATTCAGTACTTC. Translated: CAGQPLAKNIQYF.

This clonotype has ten or more counts. The J gene is TRBJ1-4, the V gene TRBV7-2, with D unclear. The CDR3 consists of 15 residues. Germline V gives CDR1 SGHTA, CDR2 FQGNSA. The germline V and J ends were trimmed by 4 bases and 6 bases, with 15 bases remaining between them. CDR3 nucleotides: TGTGCCAGCAGCTCATTTGGGCAGAAAGATGAAAAACTGTTTTTT. Translating it yields CASSSFGQKDEKLFF.

A remark on this clonotype: This may arise from a read error, as a much more abundant clone is one base away. This chain uses TRBV12-3 or TRBV12-4 with TRBJ1-1; 9 nucleotides agree with TRBD1. CDR3 length: 16 residues. V shed 4 bases, J shed 5 bases, and the junction held 11 bases outside the gene matches. The CDR3 region has the DNA TGTGCCAGCAGTTCCGGACAGGGGAGAGGGAAGACTGAAGCTTTCTTT. Translation: CASSSGQGRGKTEAFF.

This clonotype has a handful of counts. The chain joins TRBV2 to TRBJ2-7; TRBD1 or TRBD2 may be the D gene (6 bases each). The CDR3 covers 12 residues. Between the trimmed V and J ends, which lost 8 bases and 5 bases, there was a span of 13 bases. Germline assignment: CDR1 SNHLY and CDR2 FYNNEI. This CDR3 reads CASLRGRDEQYF. CDR3 nucleotide sequence: TGTGCCAGCTTACGGGGGCGCGACGAGCAGTACTTC.

This chain links TRBV7-6 with TRBJ2-3; tentatively, D is TRBD1 (5 bases). This CDR3 contains 15 residues. V lost 4 bases to trimming and J lost 2 bases, with 13 bases between them. Germline V gene lookup returns CDR1 SGHVS and CDR2 FNYEAQ. The CDR3 sequence: CASSSGQGNTDTQYF. The CDR3 DNA sequence: TGTGCCAGCAGCTCCGGGCAGGGTAACACAGATACGCAGTATTTT.

This clonotype showed up many times. J is TRBJ2-1 and V is TRBV28; TRBD2 agrees at 7 bases. Germline assignment: CDR1 MDHEN and CDR2 SYDVKM. V lost 3 bases, J lost 0 bases, and 8 bases stayed unmatched. The CDR3 consists of 17 residues. CDR3 residues: CASSFLKSGISYNEQFF. The CDR3 DNA is TGTGCCAGCAGTTTCCTTAAGAGCGGGATCTCCTACAATGAGCAGTTCTTC.

The chain is built from TRBV29-1 and TRBJ2-5; 8 bases match TRBD1. The germline CDR1 and CDR2 sequences are SQVTM and ANQGSEA. With 3 bases clipped from V and 3 bases from J, the junction kept 9 bases outside the gene matches. The CDR3 spans 15 residues. The CDR3 region has the DNA TGCAGCGTTGATCCGACAGGGGCGCGGGAAGAGACCCAGTACTTC. It codes for CSVDPTGAREETQYF. Supplemented by reference TRBV29-1 and TRBJ2-5, the full variable domain reads SAVISQKPSRDICQRGTSLTIQCQVDSQVTMMFWYRQQPGQSLTLIATANQGSEATYESGFVIDKFPISRPNLTFSTLTVSNMSPEDSSIYLCSVDPTGAREETQYFGPGTRLLVL.

This clonotype was observed a handful of times. The V call is TRBV6-2 or TRBV6-3, the J call TRBJ2-2; D gene uncertain. The CDR3 spans 13 residues. V was pared by 6 bases and J by 3 bases, with 8 bases between. Germline CDR1 and CDR2: MNHEY and SVGEGT. Written as DNA, the CDR3 is TGTGCCAGCAGGGGGTGGGACACCGGGGAGCTGTTTTTT. This translates into CASRGWDTGELFF.

This clonotype appeared many times. The chain is built from TRBV9 and TRBJ2-2; 9 bases agree with TRBD1. The CDR3 extends over 16 amino acids. CDR1 is SGDLS and CDR2 is YYNGEE in the germline V gene. Trimming took 3 bases from V and 6 from J; bases not matched to a gene: 9. CDR3 amino acids: CASSEQGAPGPGELFF. The CDR3 bases are TGTGCCAGCAGCGAACAGGGGGCGCCGGGCCCCGGGGAGCTGTTTTTT.